This T cell receptor (beta chain) was retrieved from a study of CD8 T cells in ankylosing spondylitis. Regarding the study as a whole: Relatively scarce in peripheral blood, disease-linked clones were CD8+. Made up of 7 to 9 highly homologous variants, a TCR beta motif appeared characteristic of ankylosing spondylitis blood.

This clonotype has at least ten counts. What it binds is unknown. CDR1 and CDR2 from the germline V gene are DFQATT and SNEGSKA (reference sequence). The CDR3 runs to 15 residues. V lost 3 bases to trimming and J lost 1 base, with 13 bases between them. A quantitative 5'-RACE method, one with molecular barcodes, was used to make TCR beta libraries. TCRdb processed the 5' RACE reads anew with MiXCR; each CDR3 protein has one entry. The sample holds around 75,000 distinct CDR3 sequences, under 5.5% seen once. The genes are TRBV20-1 and TRBJ1-5, with TRBD1 as a possible D gene (6 bases). Sequencing was performed on blood, either unsorted or a sorted T cell fraction (not recorded which). This TCR derives from a male donor with ankylosing spondylitis or in good health (not recorded which). CDR3 protein: CSASAGAGSNQPQHF. The CDR3 DNA sequence: TGCAGTGCTAGCGCGGGGGCTGGGAGCAATCAGCCCCAGCATTTT.